This is a list of T cell receptor beta chains from one sample in a study of blood T cell repertoires in COVID-19. Assay used: immunoSEQ multiplex PCR; TCRdb lists only in-frame clones, some missing. The sample lists hundreds of thousands of clones, less than 90% occurring once. The sample taken for sequencing was PBMCs or T cells enriched from blood (not recorded which). The receptors derive from a woman aged 25 to 39 who had been exposed to COVID-19. Both conserved end residues are part of each CDR3. D genes are given only for firm matches. Only some rows state a clone size, as once, few, many or a class for expanded clones.

DNA	CDR3	D	J	size	V
TGTGCCAGCAGCATAGGGGCCCTCAAAAACTATGGCTACACCTTC	CASSIGALKNYGYTF	.	TRBJ1-2	.	TRBV11-2
TGTGCCAGCAGCTCTCCCCCGGGGGCGGGGGGGCCGAGCTCCTACAATGAGCAGTTCTTC	CASSSPPGAGGPSSYNEQFF	TRBD2	TRBJ2-1	.	TRBV9
TGTGCCAGTAGTATAATGGGCGCCGGGACAGGGTCCTACTATGGCTACACCTTC	CASSIMGAGTGSYYGYTF	TRBD1	TRBJ1-2	.	TRBV19
TGTGCCAGCAGCCTTATGAGACAGGAAGCTTTCTTT	CASSLMRQEAFF	.	TRBJ1-1	.	TRBV3-1/TRBV3-2
TGTGCCAGCAGCCACGGGACAGGGGCTGGCTACACCTTC	CASSHGTGAGYTF	TRBD1	TRBJ1-2	.	TRBV11-3
TGTGCCAGCAGCTTAGAGCAGGGCTACGAGCAGTACTTC	CASSLEQGYEQYF	.	TRBJ2-7	.	TRBV7-6
TGTGCCAGCTCCCCTAACTCGGACAGGGTAGCTTTCTTT	CASSPNSDRVAFF	TRBD1	TRBJ1-1	.	TRBV18
TGTGCCAGCTCACCACTTCTGAAACTGACAGCCGGCGGCGAGCAGTACTTC	CASSPLLKLTAGGEQYF	.	TRBJ2-7	.	TRBV18
TGTGCCAGCACCGCTGCGGGTACCGCGGGTGAGCAGTTCTTC	CASTAAGTAGEQFF	.	TRBJ2-1	.	TRBV7-9
TGTGCCTGGAGCGAGACTAGCCTGAGGACCGGGGAGCTGTTTTTT	CAWSETSLRTGELFF	TRBD2	TRBJ2-2	.	TRBV30
TGCAGTGCTATAGCCGTGTTCGGCTACACCTTC	CSAIAVFGYTF	.	TRBJ1-2	few	TRBV20-1
TGTGCCAGCAGCCTTACAGGGTCCCCTAATGAAAAACTGTTTTTT	CASSLTGSPNEKLFF	.	TRBJ1-4	once	TRBV9
TGTGCCAGCACCCTATTAGCGGTAGGGGTACCCTTTTTGGACTACGAGCAGTACTTC	CASTLLAVGVPFLDYEQYF	.	TRBJ2-7	.	TRBV7-9
TGCGCCAGCAGCTTGTGGGGTACACAGGGGACCGATTCACCCCTCCACTTT	CASSLWGTQGTDSPLHF	TRBD1	TRBJ1-6	.	TRBV5-1
TGTGCCAGCAGTGAAGGGCCGTTAAAGCAGCCCCAGCATTTT	CASSEGPLKQPQHF	.	TRBJ1-5	.	TRBV6-1
TGTGCCATCAGTGAGCCTGAAGGGGGCCAGGGTCACACTGAAGCTTTCTTT	CAISEPEGGQGHTEAFF	TRBD1	TRBJ1-1	.	TRBV10-3
TGTGCCAGCAGTACAGGGTTTAATGAGCAGTTCTTC	CASSTGFNEQFF	.	TRBJ2-1	.	TRBV2
TGTGCCAGCTCACAGGACTCGGACGGCCGATACTTC	CASSQDSDGRYF	.	TRBJ2-7	.	TRBV18
TGTGCCAGCGCGGGGGGCGGGCTTGGCGGGGAGCTGTTTTTT	CASAGGGLGGELFF	TRBD2	TRBJ2-2	.	TRBV9
TGTGCCAGCAGCATGGGGAGCTCTGGGGCCAACGTCCTGACTTTC	CASSMGSSGANVLTF	.	TRBJ2-6	.	TRBV11-3
TGTGCCAGCAGCCAAGATTTCAGTTCTGGAAACACCATATATTTT	CASSQDFSSGNTIYF	.	TRBJ1-3	.	TRBV3-1/TRBV3-2
TGTGCCAGCAGTTACTTCGGACAGGGTGGAAACACCATATATTTT	CASSYFGQGGNTIYF	TRBD1	TRBJ1-3	.	TRBV6-5
TGCGCCAGCAGCTTTGATTCCACTAGGGATTCACCCCTCCACTTT	CASSFDSTRDSPLHF	.	TRBJ1-6	once	TRBV5-1